This TCR beta chain was captured by sequencing in a study of blood T cell repertoires in COVID-19. Background on the study: Whether acute or convalescent, the COVID-19 samples came from the United States, Italy and Spain. The analysed material was cDNA or gDNA that came from T cells, B-cell-depleted T cells, or PBMCs.

In the source study's methods: Estimates of nucleated cell counts were drawn from the amplification of reference gene primers. The repertoire was sequenced with immunoSEQ multiplex PCR; TCRdb's copy has only in-frame clones and lacks some. V and J calls and clone size come straight from that table; D and trimming were deduced from the DNA. Among some 110,000 clones, approximately 83% were seen once, and the ten largest hold approximately 3.3%. V was cut by 6 bases and J by 4 bases, with 9 bases left in between. The CDR3 is 12 residues long. Per the germline V gene, CDR1 is MGHDK and CDR2 is SYGVNS. J is TRBJ1-2 and V is TRBV25-1; D possibly corresponds to TRBD1 (5 bases). Material for sequencing was peripheral blood. The receptor was derived from a woman older than 75 with active or convalescent COVID-19. The CDR3 region is CASSREGYGYTF. In DNA, the CDR3 is TGTGCCAGCAGCAGGGAGGGCTATGGCTACACCTTC.